Sequencing of this T cell receptor (beta chain) was carried out in a study of sequential checkpoint blockade in melanoma. Sequencing was performed with immunoSEQ multiplex PCR; in TCRdb, only in-frame clones are kept and a portion is missing. The sample includes some 12,000 clones, under 90% of them seen just once. V was clipped by 2 bases and J by 0 bases, with 8 bases between them. CDR3 size: 15 residues. The germline V gene has CDR1 MNHEY and CDR2 SVGAGI. The sample's treatment: randomized to nivolumab then ipilimumab (arm A) or the reverse (arm B). This receptor was taken from a human donor with melanoma. The rearrangement uses TRBV6-5 and TRBJ1-3; D remains unclear. Sequencing was performed on CD8+ T cells sorted from blood (inferred from file names), taken from a patient given nivolumab and ipilimumab in sequence. The chain's CDR3 is CASSYDSYSGNTIYF. CDR3 sequence (DNA): TGTGCCAGCAGTTACGACTCATACTCTGGAAACACCATATATTTT.